This TCR beta chain was documented in a study of cytomegalovirus exposure and HLA in healthy donors. As for the study in general: The approximately 120 validation repertoires and the roughly 700 first-cohort repertoires shared a platform, a later analysis reported. Regarding the study as a whole: According to a subsequent analysis, TCR clusters identified in the first cohort showed a tendency to co-occur across the roughly 130 validation repertoires. The study designated 150 to 200 TCR beta chains cytomegalovirus-associated.

Details on this clone: Its specificity is not known.

Assay used: immunoSEQ multiplex PCR; TCRdb lists only in-frame clones, some missing. The data contain 150,000 or so clones, about 86% of them singletons. Among the 90 to 150 subjects of the validation cohort, separate from the roughly 700-subject first cohort, were the donors. CDR1 is SQVTM and CDR2 is ANQGSEA in the germline V gene. This CDR3 has 11 amino acids. The V end lost 7 bases, the J end lost 4 bases, and 10 bases lay between the germline ends. Sequencing input: PBMCs. This clonotype was sampled from a woman aged 30 to 39 in good health and CMV-seronegative. The V gene is TRBV29-1, the J gene TRBJ1-2; a possible D gene is TRBD1 (5 bases). In DNA form, the CDR3 reads TGCAGCGGTGACAGTCCCTATGGCTACACCTTC. Protein: CSGDSPYGYTF.